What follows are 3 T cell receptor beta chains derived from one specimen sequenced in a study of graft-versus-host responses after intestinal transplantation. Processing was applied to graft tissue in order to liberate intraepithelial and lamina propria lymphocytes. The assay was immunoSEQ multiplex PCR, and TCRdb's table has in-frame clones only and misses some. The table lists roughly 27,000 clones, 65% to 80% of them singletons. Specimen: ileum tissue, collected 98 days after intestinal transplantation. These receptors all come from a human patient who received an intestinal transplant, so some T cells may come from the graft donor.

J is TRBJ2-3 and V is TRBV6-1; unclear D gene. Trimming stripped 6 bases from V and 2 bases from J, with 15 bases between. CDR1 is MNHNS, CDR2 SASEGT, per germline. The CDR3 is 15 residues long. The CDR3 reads CASRRLGLFTDTQYF. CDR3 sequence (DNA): TGTGCCAGCAGGAGGCTGGGGTTATTCACAGATACGCAGTATTTT.

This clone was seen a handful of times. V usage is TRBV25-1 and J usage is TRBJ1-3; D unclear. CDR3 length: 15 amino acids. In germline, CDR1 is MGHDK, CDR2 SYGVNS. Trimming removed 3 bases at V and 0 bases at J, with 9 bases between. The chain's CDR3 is CASSDWGSSGNTIYF. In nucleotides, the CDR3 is TGTGCCAGCAGTGATTGGGGAAGCTCTGGAAACACCATATATTTT.

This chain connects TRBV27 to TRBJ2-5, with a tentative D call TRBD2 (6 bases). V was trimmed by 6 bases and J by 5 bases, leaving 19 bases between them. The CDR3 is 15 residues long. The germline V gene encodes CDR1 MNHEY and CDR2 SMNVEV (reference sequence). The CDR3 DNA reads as TGTGCCAGCAGCTCCGGGACTCGGCTTAGCGAGACCCAGTACTTC. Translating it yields CASSSGTRLSETQYF.